This T cell receptor beta chain stems from a study of T cells in Graves' hyperthyroidism and ophthalmopathy. It was RNA transcripts that yielded the amplified TCR beta CDR3 regions. HTBI primers were employed in a first-round RT-PCR of the TCR CDR3. TCRdb reprocessed the multiplex PCR reads with MiXCR, giving one entry per CDR3 protein. The repertoire holds hundreds of thousands of distinct CDR3 sequences, with 35% as singletons. This CDR3 spans 14 amino acids. V was pared by 5 bases and J by 6 bases, with 17 bases between. This clonotype was obtained from a woman aged 35 to 49 with Graves' hyperthyroidism. The chain has TRBV12-3 or TRBV12-4 and TRBJ2-7, with D possibly called TRBD1 or TRBD2 (5 bases each). Source material: blood. This CDR3 reads CASSTAPQGAEQYF. The CDR3 nucleotides are TGTGCCAGCAGTACAGCCCCCCAGGGAGCCGAGCAGTACTTC.